The clone carrying this T cell receptor (beta chain) was seen a handful of times. Its antigen remains unknown. Those who donated, Caucasian adults without exception, all lived in Nashville, Tennessee. Splitting of CD4+ cells produced CD45RA+ naive and CD45RA-negative memory subsets. This record comes from a study of shared clonotypes between healthy human individuals. Study-wide background: Plates per donor: three CD4 naive, three CD4 memory, two CD8 naive, one CD8 memory.

Assay used: immunoSEQ multiplex PCR; TCRdb lists only in-frame clones, some missing. Of 300,000 to 400,000 clones listed, around 67% are singletons. Findings and limits, study-wide: With several donors compared, approximately 5% of naive CD4 clonotypes were shared.

Sequenced input: memory CD4+ T cells sorted from blood. The subset denotes: CD45RA-negative fraction. The clonotype comes from a man aged 25-40 years in good health.

Here the CDR3 reads CASSMKLGDPTDTQYF. DNA of the CDR3: TGTGCCAGCAGCATGAAGCTAGGAGACCCTACGGATACGCAGTATTTT. The rearrangement uses TRBV11-3 and TRBJ2-3; D ambiguous. Germline loops: CDR1 SGHNT, CDR2 YENEEA. V dropped 5 bases and J dropped 6 bases, with 21 bases sitting between them. The length of the CDR3 is 16 residues.